The entry below gives a single T cell receptor beta chain sequence along with its context. Its target antigen remains unknown. The sample holds no much larger clone one base away, and base qualities are not on file. Library construction relied on the immunoSEQ multiplex PCR assay. The multiplex PCR relied on a mix of 60 forward primers for TCR Vbeta segments and 13 reverse primers for TCR Jbeta segments. Amplification of the CDR3 region of rearranged TCR beta genes was performed with a multiplex PCR assay on genomic DNA. Amplified TCR beta libraries were sequenced as 87-base-pair reads on the Illumina HiSeq System. Under the source paper's analysis protocol: In a later analysis, 80 million or so unique TCR beta chains were counted across the 650 to 700 repertoires, and around 10 million of these chains were shared by at least two donors. To remove PCR and sequencing errors, raw reads were error-corrected and collapsed into unique sequences using a nearest-neighbor algorithm that merged closely related sequences. V, D and J gene segments were assigned by aligning CDR3 sequences to IMGT reference sequences. Each retained sequence needed at least a six-nucleotide match to both a V gene segment and a J gene segment. A rearrangement was called productive if the CDR3 had no stop codons and remained in frame with V and J, and every other rearrangement was called non-productive. CDR3 was defined according to IMGT convention as the region running from the second conserved V-encoded cysteine to the conserved J-encoded phenylalanine. In an earlier analysis of more than 550 of the donors, sequences lacking an unambiguous match to a single V gene segment were excluded. In an earlier analysis of several hundred of the donors, V segments were called functional above 56.7% productive rearrangements and were called segregating when the between-donor standard deviation exceeded 5%. A statistical classification framework was built for diagnosing cytomegalovirus status from the catalog of TCR beta chain sequences. In a later analysis, V and J genes were assigned by comparing TCR nucleotide sequences against IMGT/GENE-DB human TR gene sequences. Using the TCRdist pipeline, a later analysis assigned CDR3 sequences along with most-parsimonious VDJ recombination scenarios. A later analysis defined each TCR beta chain by its CDR3 amino acid sequence plus V-gene family, and excluded reads lacking a unique V-gene family. As a way to deal with suspected cross-contamination and a sequencing artifact, a later analysis dropped 500 to 700 nucleotide sequences that were highly shared and had low generation probability. For each public chain, a later analysis derived a clonal expansion index from normalized ranks of inferred template counts within each repertoire. In a later analysis, generation probabilities were computed using a VDJ recombination model fitted to out-of-frame rearrangements, and the results were checked against IGoR. In a later analysis, TCR-TCR, TCR-HLA and TCR-CMV co-occurrence was scored with hypergeometric tests, and a repertoire-size bias correction was applied to TCR pairs. In a later analysis, false discovery rates were estimated by permuting HLA or CMV assignments 20 times. In a later analysis, co-occurring TCRs were grouped using DBSCAN, and TCRdist sequence similarity was added for clustering within HLA-allele-positive subsets. Repertoires with fewer than 30,000 or more than 120,000 public chains, plus five repertoires with anomalous nucleotide sharing, were excluded from co-occurrence clustering. TCRdb retrieved this table from immuneACCESS and kept in-frame rearrangements only. Not all clones are present; in checked studies, unresolved V genes account for under half, and no reason is known for the remainder. That table furnishes V, J and clone size, whereas the DNA furnished D and trimming. Present in this sample are more than 150,000 clones, more than 70% of which were seen just once. Approximately 0.26% of the sample is held by the ten biggest clonotypes.

This sample is drawn from a study of cytomegalovirus exposure and HLA in healthy donors (dated by TCRdb to the late 2010s). Notes on the research overall: In an earlier analysis of some 550 of the donors, approximately 300 Gb of sequence data and 90 million to 120 million unique TCR beta sequences from roughly 180 million T cells were reported. Across about 370 genotyped donors of the cohort, an average of 235,054 unique TCR beta nucleotide sequences per donor were sequenced, and 15% to 20% of those sequences were non-productive. In a later analysis, previously published TCR beta repertoires from 600 to 850 donors were re-analyzed and high-resolution HLA genotyping was added so that TCR occurrence patterns could be studied. Both class I and class II loci were covered by HLA typing, at four-digit resolution. Rather than using new phenotypic data, the later analysis identified candidate immune exposures from TCR beta sequences and from how often those sequences occurred across donors. Donor age, sex, ethnicity and CMV serostatus were collected together with the repertoire data. The genetic ancestry cluster associated with self-reported Caucasian donors included about four fifths of the 300 to 400 genotyped donors. Typing coverage varied by locus: about 620-640 donors for A, B, C, DRB1 and DQB1; 500 to 550 for DQA1; more than 600 for DPA1; 400 to 480 for DPB1. An earlier analysis of around 580 of the donors used high-throughput TCR beta sequencing to judge whether each TCR beta V gene segment behaved as functional or pseudogenic. In addition to the first cohort of approximately 670 subjects, a separate validation cohort of 120 different subjects was used. The aim of the study was to test whether cataloging public T cell receptors could identify signatures of past pathogen exposure. In a later genetic analysis, genome-wide SNP genotypes for about three fifths of the 666 donors were used, and that subset was treated as a discovery cohort. High-throughput TCR immunosequencing, statistical association of individual TCRs with disease status, and machine learning were combined to predict cytomegalovirus infection status. Every repertoire in the discovery cohort had been generated on one and the same sequencing platform. The study used immunosequencing to profile the T cell repertoires of hundreds of subjects and linked those repertoires to cytomegalovirus serostatus. An early release covering some 640 HLA-typed donors comprised around 300 gigabases of sequencing data and roughly 86 million unique TCR sequences. Because of strong linkage in the cohort, 5 or 6 DR-DQ haplotypes were treated as single units for association and clustering. Summary of the overall study and its limitations: In a later analysis, HLA-associated TCR beta chains were found to be more clonally expanded and to have lower generation probabilities than equally common non-associated chains. The cohort was sequenced for TCR beta chains only, and without alpha or paired-chain data the features that could be detected were limited. While some public TCRs were present in many individuals, most TCR sequences turned up only very rarely across donors. Three of the identified cytomegalovirus-associated TCR beta chains were confirmed in vitro to be specific for cytomegalovirus antigens. CMV serostatus was the only immune exposure information available for the cohort. A further reported finding was that TCR beta sequences accurately predicted the HLA-A and HLA-B alleles for most subjects in the first cohort. According to a later analysis, most CMV-associated TCR beta chains appeared to be HLA-restricted, and the HLA associations seemed to be driven largely by CMV exposure. An earlier analysis of approximately 500 of the donors showed that most TCR beta V segments appeared in productive rearrangements either about 87% or about 30% of the time, which broadly matched IMGT annotations. Linkage disequilibrium might explain the correlated functional status among segregating V segments, but an unknown experimental factor could not be ruled out. In both the original and validation cohorts, the classifier was reported to diagnose cytomegalovirus status with high specificity and sensitivity. Roughly uniform sequencing depth across donors was assumed in presence/absence analyses, although this assumption may not hold. The earlier analysis of about 600 of the donors excluded some 16 rarely observed V segments, including chromosome 9 orphons, because counts were too low. In a later genetic analysis, a missense DCLRE1C variant was associated with V-gene and J-gene trimming of TCR beta chains, and the association was replicated in an independent cohort. Because the 87-base-pair reads could not distinguish some IMGT-functional V segments, including TRBV6-2 and TRBV6-3, those segments were excluded. Compared with the roughly 600-donor mean, donors in an Asian-associated ancestry cluster had fewer N-insertions in productive TCRs, according to a later genetic analysis. A cluster of highly shared sequence variants was judged likely to represent a technical artifact of the sequencing pipeline. The study gave a list of 150 to 200 TCR beta chains associated with cytomegalovirus. When HLA alleles, especially DR and DQ, strongly co-occurred, attributing TCR associations to individual alleles was difficult. In a later analysis, around 17,000 TCR beta sequences were associated with specific HLA alleles at a false discovery rate of 0.05. A later analysis reported that several top co-occurrence clusters appeared linked to parvovirus B19, influenza, CMV and Epstein-Barr virus. The authors suggested that the approach could potentially be extended to other disease states and immunological phenotypes. Because HLA typing was missing for some donors at each locus, association tests included only the typed subset. According to a later analysis, TCR association rates differed among HLA loci, with DRB1 alleles showing the most associated TCRs and HLA-C alleles showing the fewest.

In total, 500 to 700 healthy bone marrow donors made up the cohort. At the time of sampling, every cohort member was nominally healthy, though immune exposures that went unrecorded were likely present. The donor was CMV seronegative and belonged to the group of under 400 seronegative cohort members. A peripheral blood sample was provided by each donor, and peripheral blood mononuclear cells were used for TCR beta sequencing. The Qiagen DNeasy Blood Extraction Kit was used to extract genomic DNA from the blood cell samples. Per the germline V gene, SGHRS is the CDR1 and YFSETQ is the CDR2. Between the V and J ends, shortened by 4 bases and 0 bases respectively, the junction contains 11 bases. The CDR3 starts with the cysteine, ends with the phenylalanine, and has 15 residues. The retained sequence is limited to the CDR3, 45 bases, with the frame set at the first base.

Sequenced material: PBMCs. The TCR comes from a boy younger than 18 in good health and CMV-seronegative. The chain is assembled from TRBV5-1 and TRBJ2-1, with TRBD2 as a weak D call on 6 bases. The CDR3 region: CASSDETSSYNEQFF. The base sequence is TGCGCCAGCAGCGACGAGACTAGCTCCTACAATGAGCAGTTCTTC. When the CDR3 is completed using the reference TRBV5-1 and TRBJ2-1 genes on either side, the full variable domain is KAGVTQTPRYLIKTRGQQVTLSCSPISGHRSVSWYQQTPGQGLQFLFEYFSETQRNKGNFPGRFSGRQFSNSRSEMNVSTLELGDSALYLCASSDETSSYNEQFFGPGTRLTVL.